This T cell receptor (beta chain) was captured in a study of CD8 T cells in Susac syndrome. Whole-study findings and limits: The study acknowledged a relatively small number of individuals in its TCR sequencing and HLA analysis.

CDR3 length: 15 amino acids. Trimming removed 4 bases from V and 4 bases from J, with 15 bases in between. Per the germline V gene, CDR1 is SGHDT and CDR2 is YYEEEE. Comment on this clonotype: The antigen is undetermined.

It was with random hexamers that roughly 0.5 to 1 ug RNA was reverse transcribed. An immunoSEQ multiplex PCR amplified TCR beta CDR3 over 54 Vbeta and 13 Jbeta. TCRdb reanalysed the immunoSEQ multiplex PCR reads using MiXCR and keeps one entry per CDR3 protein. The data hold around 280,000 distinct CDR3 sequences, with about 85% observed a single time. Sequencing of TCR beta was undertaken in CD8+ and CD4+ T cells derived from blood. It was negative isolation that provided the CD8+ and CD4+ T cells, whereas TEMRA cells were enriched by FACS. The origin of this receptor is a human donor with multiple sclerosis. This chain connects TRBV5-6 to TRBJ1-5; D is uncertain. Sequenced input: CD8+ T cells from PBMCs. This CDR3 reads CASSHGPGLNQPQHF. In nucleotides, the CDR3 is TGTGCCAGCAGCCACGGACCGGGTTTGAATCAGCCCCAGCATTTT.